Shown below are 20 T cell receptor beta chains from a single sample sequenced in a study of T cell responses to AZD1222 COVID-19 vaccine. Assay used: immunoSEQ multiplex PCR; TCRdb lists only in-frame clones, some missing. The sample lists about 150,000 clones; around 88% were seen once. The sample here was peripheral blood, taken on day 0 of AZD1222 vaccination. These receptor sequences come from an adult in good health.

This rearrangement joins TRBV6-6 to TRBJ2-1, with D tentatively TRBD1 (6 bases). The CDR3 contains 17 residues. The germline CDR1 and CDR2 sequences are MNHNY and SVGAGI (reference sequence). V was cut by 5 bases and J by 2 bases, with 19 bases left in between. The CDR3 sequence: CASSLTPPRTAYNEQFF. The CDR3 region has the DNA TGTGCCAGCAGTCTTACCCCCCCGCGGACAGCCTACAATGAGCAGTTCTTC.

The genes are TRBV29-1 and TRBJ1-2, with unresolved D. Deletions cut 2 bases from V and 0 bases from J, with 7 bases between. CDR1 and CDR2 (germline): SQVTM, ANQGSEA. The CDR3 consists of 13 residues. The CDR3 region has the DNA TGCAGCGTTGAAAATAGGGCTAACTATGGCTACACCTTC. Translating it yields CSVENRANYGYTF. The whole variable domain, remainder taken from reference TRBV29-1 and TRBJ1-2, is SAVISQKPSRDICQRGTSLTIQCQVDSQVTMMFWYRQQPGQSLTLIATANQGSEATYESGFVIDKFPISRPNLTFSTLTVSNMSPEDSSIYLCSVENRANYGYTFGSGTRLTVV.

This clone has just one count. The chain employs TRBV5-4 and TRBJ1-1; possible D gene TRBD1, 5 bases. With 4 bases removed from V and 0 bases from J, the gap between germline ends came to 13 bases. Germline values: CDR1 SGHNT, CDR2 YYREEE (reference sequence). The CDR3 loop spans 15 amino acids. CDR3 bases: TGTGCCAGCAGCACCCGAAAGGGGATGAACACTGAAGCTTTCTTT. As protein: CASSTRKGMNTEAFF.

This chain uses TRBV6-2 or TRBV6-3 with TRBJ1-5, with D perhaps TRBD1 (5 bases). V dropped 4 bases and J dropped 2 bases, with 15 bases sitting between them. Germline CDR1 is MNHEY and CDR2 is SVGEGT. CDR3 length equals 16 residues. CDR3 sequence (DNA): TGTGCCAGCAGTTTCCCGCAGGGTTTTGGCAATCAGCCCCAGCATTTT. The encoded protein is CASSFPQGFGNQPQHF.

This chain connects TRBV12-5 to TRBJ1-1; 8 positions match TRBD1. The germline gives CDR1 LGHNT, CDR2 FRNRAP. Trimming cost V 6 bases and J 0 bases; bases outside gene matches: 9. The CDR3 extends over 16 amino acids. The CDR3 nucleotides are TGTGCTAGTGGCAACAGACAGGGGAGCATGAACACTGAAGCTTTCTTT. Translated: CASGNRQGSMNTEAFF.

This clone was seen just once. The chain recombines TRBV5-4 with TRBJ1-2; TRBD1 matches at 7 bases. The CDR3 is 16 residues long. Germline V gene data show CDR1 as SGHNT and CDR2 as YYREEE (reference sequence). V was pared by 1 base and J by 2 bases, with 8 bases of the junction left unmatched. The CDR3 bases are TGTGCCAGCAGCTTGAGGGGGACAGAGAAAAACTATGGCTACACCTTC. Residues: CASSLRGTEKNYGYTF.

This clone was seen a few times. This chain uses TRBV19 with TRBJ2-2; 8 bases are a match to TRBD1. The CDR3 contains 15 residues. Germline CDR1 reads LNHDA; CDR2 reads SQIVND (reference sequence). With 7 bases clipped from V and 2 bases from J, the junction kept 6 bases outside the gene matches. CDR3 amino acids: CASNDRGANTGELFF. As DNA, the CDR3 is TGTGCCAGTAACGACAGGGGTGCTAACACCGGGGAGCTGTTTTTT.

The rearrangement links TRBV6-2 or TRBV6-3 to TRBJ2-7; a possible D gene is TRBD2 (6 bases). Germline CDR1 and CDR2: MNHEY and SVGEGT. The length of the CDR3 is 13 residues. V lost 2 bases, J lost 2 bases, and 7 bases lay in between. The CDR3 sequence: CASSYGTPYEQYF. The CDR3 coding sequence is TGTGCCAGCAGTTACGGGACTCCCTACGAGCAGTACTTC.

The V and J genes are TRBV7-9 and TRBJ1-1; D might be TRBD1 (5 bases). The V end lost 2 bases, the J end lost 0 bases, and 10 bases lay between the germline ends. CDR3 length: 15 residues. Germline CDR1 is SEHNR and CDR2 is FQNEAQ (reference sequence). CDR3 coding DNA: TGTGCCAGCAGCTTATGGGGGAACCTGAACACTGAAGCTTTCTTT. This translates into CASSLWGNLNTEAFF.

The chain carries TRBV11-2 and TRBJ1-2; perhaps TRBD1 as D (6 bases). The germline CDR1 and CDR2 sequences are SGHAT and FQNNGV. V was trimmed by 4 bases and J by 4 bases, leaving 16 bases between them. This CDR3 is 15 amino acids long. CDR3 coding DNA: TGTGCCAGCAGCTCGACTGGGAGCAGGGGCTATGGCTACACCTTC. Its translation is CASSSTGSRGYGYTF.

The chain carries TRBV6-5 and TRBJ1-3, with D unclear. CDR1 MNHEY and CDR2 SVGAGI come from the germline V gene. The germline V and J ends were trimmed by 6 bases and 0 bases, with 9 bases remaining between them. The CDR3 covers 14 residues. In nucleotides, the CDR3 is TGTGCCAGCAGGCTACAGAGCTCTGGAAACACCATATATTTT. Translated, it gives CASRLQSSGNTIYF.

CDR3 in amino acids: CASSASVEQPQHF. The CDR3 DNA reads TGTGCCAGCTCGGCGTCCGTCGAACAGCCCCAGCATTTT. V and J are TRBV18 and TRBJ1-5; D gene uncertain. Trimming cost V 6 bases and J 7 bases, with 13 bases left between them. CDR3 size: 13 residues. CDR1 is KGHSH, CDR2 LQKENI, per germline. Drawing the rest from reference TRBV18 and TRBJ1-5, the complete variable domain is NAGVMQNPRHLVRRRGQEARLRCSPMKGHSHVYWYRQLPEEGLKFMVYLQKENIIDESGMPKERFSAEFPKEGPSILRIQQVVRGDSAAYFCASSASVEQPQHFGDGTRLSIL.

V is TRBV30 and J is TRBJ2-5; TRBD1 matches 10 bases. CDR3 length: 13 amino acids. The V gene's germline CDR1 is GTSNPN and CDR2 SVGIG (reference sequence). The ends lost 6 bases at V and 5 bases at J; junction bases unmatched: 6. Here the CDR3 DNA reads TGTGCCTGCCGACAGGGGGCCGGGGAGACCCAGTACTTC. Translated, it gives CACRQGAGETQYF.

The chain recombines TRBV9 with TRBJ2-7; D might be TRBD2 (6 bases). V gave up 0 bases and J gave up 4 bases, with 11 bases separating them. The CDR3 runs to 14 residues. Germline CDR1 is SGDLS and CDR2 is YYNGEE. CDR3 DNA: TGTGCCAGCAGCGTAGGTGGGAGGTTATACGAGCAGTACTTC. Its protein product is CASSVGGRLYEQYF.

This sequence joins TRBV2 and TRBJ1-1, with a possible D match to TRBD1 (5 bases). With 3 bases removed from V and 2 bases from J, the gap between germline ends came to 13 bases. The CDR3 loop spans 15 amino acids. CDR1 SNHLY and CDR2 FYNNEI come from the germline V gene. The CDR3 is CASSDFRALNTEAFF. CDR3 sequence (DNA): TGTGCCAGCAGTGACTTCAGGGCGCTAAACACTGAAGCTTTCTTT.

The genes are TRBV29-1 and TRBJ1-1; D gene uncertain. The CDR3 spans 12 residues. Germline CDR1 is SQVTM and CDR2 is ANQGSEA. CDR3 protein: CGPYKVSMEAFF. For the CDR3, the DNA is TGCGGGCCCTACAAAGTTTCAATGGAGGCTTTCTTT.

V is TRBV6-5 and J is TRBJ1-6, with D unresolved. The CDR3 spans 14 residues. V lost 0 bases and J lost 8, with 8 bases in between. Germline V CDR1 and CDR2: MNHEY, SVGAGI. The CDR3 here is CASSYSSRDSPLHF. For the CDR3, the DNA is TGTGCCAGCAGTTACTCGTCTAGGGATTCACCCCTCCACTTT.

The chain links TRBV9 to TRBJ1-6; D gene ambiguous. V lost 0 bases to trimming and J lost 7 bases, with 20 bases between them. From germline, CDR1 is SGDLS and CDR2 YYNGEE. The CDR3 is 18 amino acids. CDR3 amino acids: CASSVGSNGALGNSPLHF. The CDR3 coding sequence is TGTGCCAGCAGCGTAGGCTCGAACGGTGCGTTGGGAAATTCACCCCTCCACTTT.

The CDR3 loop reads CAWSVGDGGYTF. CDR3 in DNA: TGTGCCTGGAGTGTGGGAGATGGCGGCTACACCTTC. The chain is built from TRBV30 and TRBJ1-2; D is unresolved. The CDR3 extends over 12 amino acids. Trimming pared 0 bases from V and 8 bases from J, leaving 10 bases between. Germline values: CDR1 GTSNPN, CDR2 SVGIG (reference sequence).

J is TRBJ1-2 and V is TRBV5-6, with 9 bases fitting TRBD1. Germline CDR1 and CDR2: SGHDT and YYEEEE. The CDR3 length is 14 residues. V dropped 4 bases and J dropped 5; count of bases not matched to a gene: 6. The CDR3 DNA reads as TGTGCCAGCAGCAACGGACAGGGGTGGTATGGCTACACCTTC. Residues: CASSNGQGWYGYTF.